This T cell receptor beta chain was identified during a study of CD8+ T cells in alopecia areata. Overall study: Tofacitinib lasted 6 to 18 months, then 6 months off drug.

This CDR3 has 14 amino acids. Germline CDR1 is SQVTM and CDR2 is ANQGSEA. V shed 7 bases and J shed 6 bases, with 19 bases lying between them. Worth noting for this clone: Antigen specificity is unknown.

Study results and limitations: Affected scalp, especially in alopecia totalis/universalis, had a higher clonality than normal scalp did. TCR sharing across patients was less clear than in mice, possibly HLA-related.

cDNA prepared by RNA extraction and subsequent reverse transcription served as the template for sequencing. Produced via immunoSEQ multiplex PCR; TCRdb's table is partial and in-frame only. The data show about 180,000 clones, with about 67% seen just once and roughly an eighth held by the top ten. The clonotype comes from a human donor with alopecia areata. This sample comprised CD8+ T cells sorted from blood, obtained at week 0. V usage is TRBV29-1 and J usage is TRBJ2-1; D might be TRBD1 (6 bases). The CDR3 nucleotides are TGCAGCGGAGGAAGGTTACCACAGGGCAATGAGCAGTTCTTC. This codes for CSGGRLPQGNEQFF.